Shown below are 2 T cell receptor beta chains from a single sample sequenced in a study of blood T cells in healthy people across ages. For the second PCR, which ran for roughly 7 to 11 cycles, a sample-barcoded 5' primer and a J-beta primer mix were used. Via MiXCR, TCRdb re-called the 5' RACE reads, giving one row per CDR3 protein. This sample has around 820,000 distinct CDR3 sequences; 20% to 25% occur once, and the top ten carry around 3.6%. Separately, the same data were catalogued under a study of T cells of mothers and their children.

Sequenced sample: blood. All receptors derive from a boy between 10 and 17 years old in good health.

The V call is TRBV3-1, the J call TRBJ1-2; 10 bases match TRBD1. Per the germline V gene, CDR1 is LGHDT and CDR2 is YNNKEL (reference sequence). CDR3 length: 15 residues. After removal of 0 bases from V and 6 bases from J, the junction contained 4 bases not matched to a gene. The CDR3 region is CASSQDWDRGHGYTF. The CDR3 nucleotides read TGTGCCAGCAGCCAAGATTGGGACAGGGGCCATGGCTACACCTTC. The full variable domain, rest sourced from reference TRBV3-1 and TRBJ1-2, is DTAVSQTPKYLVTQMGNDKSIKCEQNLGHDTMYWYKQDSKKFLKIMFSYNNKELIINETVPNRFSPKSPDKAHLNLHINSLELGDSAVYFCASSQDWDRGHGYTFGSGTRLTVV.

The gene calls are TRBV27 and TRBJ2-5; no firm D call. The J call is doubtful: the DNA matches TRBJ2-7 better. The CDR3 consists of 15 residues. In germline, CDR1 is MNHEY, CDR2 SMNVEV (reference sequence). The CDR3 loop reads CASSLSRTPSIEQYF. The CDR3, as DNA: TGTGCCAGCAGTTTATCGAGGACCCCCTCGATCGAGCAGTACTTC.